This TCR beta chain is from a study of cytomegalovirus exposure and HLA in healthy donors. Only one count was recorded for this clone. Its antigen is unknown. The study's findings and limits: The study found most TCR sequences rare, yet found some public TCRs in many donors. In a later analysis, parvovirus B19, influenza, CMV and Epstein-Barr virus appeared linked to several top co-occurrence clusters. TCR beta V- and J-gene trimming was later associated with a missense DCLRE1C variant. The study designated roughly 150 TCR beta chains cytomegalovirus-associated.

It was with 60 Vbeta and 13 Jbeta primers that the PCR ran. Measured with immunoSEQ multiplex PCR; TCRdb has only the in-frame clones, and not every one. The sample records 150,000 to 200,000 clones, about 84% being singletons. Germline V gives CDR1 MNHEY, CDR2 SVGAGI. The CDR3 sequence is 15 residues long. V dropped 6 bases and J dropped 1 base, with 15 bases sitting between them. The gene calls are TRBV6-5 and TRBJ1-1, with D maybe TRBD1 (6 bases). Sequenced sample: PBMCs. This receptor was obtained from a man aged 45-65 years in good health and CMV-seropositive. CDR3 amino acids: CASRRTGRTNTEAFF. The CDR3 nucleotides are TGTGCCAGCAGGCGAACAGGGCGCACGAACACTGAAGCTTTCTTT.